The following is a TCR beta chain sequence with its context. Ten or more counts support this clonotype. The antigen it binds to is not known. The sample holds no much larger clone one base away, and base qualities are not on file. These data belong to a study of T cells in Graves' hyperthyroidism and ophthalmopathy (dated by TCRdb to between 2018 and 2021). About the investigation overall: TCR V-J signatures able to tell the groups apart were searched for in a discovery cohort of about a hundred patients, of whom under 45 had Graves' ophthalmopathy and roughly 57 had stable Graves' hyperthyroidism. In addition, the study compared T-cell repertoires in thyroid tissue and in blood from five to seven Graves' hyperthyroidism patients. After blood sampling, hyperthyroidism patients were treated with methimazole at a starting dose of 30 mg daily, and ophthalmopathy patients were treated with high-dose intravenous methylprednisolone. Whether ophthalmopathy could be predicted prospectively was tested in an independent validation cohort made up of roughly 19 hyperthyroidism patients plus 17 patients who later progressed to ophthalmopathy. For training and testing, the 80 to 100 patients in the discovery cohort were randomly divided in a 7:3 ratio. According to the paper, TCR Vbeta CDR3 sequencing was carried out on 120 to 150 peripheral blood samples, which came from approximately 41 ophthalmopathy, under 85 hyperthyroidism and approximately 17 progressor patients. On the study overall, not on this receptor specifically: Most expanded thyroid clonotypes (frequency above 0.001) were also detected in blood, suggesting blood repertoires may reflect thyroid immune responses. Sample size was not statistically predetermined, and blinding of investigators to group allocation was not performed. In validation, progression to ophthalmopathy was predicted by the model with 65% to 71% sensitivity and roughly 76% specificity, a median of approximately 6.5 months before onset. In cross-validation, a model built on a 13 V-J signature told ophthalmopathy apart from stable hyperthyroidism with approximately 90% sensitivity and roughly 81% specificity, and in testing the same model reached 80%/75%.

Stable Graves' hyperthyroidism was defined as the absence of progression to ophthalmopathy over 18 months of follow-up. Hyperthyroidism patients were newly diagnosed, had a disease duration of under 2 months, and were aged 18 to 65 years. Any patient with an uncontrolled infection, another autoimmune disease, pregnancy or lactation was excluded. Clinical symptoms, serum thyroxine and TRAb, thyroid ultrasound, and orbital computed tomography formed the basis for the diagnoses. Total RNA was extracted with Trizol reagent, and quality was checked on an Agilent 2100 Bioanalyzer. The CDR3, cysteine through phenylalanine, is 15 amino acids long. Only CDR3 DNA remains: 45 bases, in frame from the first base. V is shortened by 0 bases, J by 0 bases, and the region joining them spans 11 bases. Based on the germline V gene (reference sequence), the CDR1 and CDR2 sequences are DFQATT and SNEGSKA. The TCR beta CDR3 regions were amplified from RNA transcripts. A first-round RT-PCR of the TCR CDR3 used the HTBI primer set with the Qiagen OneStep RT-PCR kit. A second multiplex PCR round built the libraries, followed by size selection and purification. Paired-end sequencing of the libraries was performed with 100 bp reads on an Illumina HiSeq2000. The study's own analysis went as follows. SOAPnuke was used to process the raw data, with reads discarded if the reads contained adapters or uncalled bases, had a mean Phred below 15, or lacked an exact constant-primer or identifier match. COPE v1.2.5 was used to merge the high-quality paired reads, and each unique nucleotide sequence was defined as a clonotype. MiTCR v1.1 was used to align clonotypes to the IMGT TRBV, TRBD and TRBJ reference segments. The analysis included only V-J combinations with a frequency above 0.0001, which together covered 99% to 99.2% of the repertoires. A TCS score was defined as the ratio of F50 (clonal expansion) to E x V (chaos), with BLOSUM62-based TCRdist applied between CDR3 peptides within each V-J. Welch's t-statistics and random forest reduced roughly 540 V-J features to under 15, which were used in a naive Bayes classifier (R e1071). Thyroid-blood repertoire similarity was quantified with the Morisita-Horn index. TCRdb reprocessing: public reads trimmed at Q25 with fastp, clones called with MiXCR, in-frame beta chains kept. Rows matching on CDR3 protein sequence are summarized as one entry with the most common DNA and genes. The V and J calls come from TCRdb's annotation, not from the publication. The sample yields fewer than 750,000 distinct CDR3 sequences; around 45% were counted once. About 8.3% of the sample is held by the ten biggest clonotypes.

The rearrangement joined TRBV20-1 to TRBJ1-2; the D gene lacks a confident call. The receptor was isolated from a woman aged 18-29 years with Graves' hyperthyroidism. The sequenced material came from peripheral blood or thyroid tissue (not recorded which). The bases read TGCAGTGCTAGAGACCTGATAGACCCTAACTATGGCTACACCTTC. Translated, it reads CSARDLIDPNYGYTF.